This entry describes one T cell receptor (beta chain). The data belong to a study of control samples from healthy donors and cancer patients. With V trimmed by 6 bases and J by 2 bases, 15 bases remained unmatched. CDR1 and CDR2 from the germline V gene are MDHEN and SYDVKM. This CDR3 region has 17 residues. Only in-frame clones appear in the TCRdb table, and some are missing; sequencing was by immunoSEQ multiplex PCR. The table lists roughly 140,000 clones, around 86% of them singletons. The source of this sequence is a man aged 30 to 45 in good health. The sequenced material came from blood. The V gene is TRBV28, the J gene TRBJ2-7, with 8 bases fitting TRBD1. The CDR3 DNA is TGTGCCAGCAGAACACTCCCGGGACAGGCCAATGCCTACGAGCAGTACTTC. Residues: CASRTLPGQANAYEQYF.